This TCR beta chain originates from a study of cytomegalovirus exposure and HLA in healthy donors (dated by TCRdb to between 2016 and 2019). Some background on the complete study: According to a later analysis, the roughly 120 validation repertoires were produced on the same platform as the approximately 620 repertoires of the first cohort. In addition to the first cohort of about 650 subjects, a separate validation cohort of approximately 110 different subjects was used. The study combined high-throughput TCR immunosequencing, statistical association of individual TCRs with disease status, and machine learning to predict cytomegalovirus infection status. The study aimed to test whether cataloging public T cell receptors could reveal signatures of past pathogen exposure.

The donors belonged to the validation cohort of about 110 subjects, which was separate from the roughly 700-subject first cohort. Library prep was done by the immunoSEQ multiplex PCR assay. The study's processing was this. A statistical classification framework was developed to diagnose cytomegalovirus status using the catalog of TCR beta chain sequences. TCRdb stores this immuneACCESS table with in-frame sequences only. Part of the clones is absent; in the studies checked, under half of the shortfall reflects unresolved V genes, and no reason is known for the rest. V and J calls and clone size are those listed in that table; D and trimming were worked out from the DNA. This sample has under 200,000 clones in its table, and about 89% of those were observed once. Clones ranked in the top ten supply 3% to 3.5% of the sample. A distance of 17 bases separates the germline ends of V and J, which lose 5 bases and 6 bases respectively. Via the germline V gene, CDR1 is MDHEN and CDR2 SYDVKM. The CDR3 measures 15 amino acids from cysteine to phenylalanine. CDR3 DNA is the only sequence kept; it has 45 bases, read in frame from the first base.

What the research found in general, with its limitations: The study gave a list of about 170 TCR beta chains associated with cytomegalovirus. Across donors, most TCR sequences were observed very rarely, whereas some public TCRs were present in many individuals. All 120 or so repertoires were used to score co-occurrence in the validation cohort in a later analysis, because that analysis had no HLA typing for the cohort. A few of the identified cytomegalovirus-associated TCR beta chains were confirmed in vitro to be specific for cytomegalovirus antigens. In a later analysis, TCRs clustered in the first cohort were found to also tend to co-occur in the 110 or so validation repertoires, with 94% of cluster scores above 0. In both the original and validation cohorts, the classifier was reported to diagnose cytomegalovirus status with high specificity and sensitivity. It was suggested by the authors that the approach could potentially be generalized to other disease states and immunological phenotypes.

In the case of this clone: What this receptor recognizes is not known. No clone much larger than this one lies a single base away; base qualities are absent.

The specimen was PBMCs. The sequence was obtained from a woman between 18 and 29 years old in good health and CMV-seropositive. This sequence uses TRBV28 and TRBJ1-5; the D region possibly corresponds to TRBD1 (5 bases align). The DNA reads TGTGCCAGCAGTATGGGACTAACCGTGGGTCAGCCCCAGCATTTT. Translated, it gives CASSMGLTVGQPQHF.